This T cell receptor (beta chain) was documented in a study of neurological immune-mediated disorders. This clonotype was seen only a few times. MiXCR, run by TCRdb on the 5' RACE reads, gives a single entry per CDR3 protein. This sample has some 66,000 distinct CDR3 sequences, with roughly 4.8% found just once. This CDR3 has 15 amino acids. Germline V gives CDR1 DFQATT, CDR2 SNEGSKA (reference sequence). Trimming shortened V by 0 bases and J by 3 bases, and 15 bases separated the two germline ends. The V and J genes are TRBV20-1 and TRBJ2-7, with unresolved D. Sequenced material: PBMCs. This clonotype originated in a man aged 25 to 40 with multiple sclerosis. Here the CDR3 DNA reads TGCAGTGCTAGAGATATGGCAGGCCCTTACTACGAGCAGTACTTC. Translated, it gives CSARDMAGPYYEQYF.